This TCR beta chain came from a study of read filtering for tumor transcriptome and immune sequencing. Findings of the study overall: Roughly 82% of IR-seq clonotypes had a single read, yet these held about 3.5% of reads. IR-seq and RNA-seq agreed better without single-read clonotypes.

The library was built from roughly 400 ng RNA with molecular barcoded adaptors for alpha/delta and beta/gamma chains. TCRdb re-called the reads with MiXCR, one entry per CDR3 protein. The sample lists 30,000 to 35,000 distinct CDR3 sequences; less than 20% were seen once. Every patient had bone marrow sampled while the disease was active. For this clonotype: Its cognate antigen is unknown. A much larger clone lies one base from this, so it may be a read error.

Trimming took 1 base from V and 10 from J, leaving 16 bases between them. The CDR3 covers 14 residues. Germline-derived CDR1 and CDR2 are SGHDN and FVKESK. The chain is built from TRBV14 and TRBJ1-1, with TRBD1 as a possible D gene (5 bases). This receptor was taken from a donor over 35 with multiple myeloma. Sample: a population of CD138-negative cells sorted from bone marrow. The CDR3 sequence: CASSQAGATLGAFF. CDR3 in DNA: TGTGCCAGCAGCCAAGCCGGGGCGACTTTGGGAGCTTTCTTT.